The clone carrying this T cell receptor beta chain appeared many times. Its antigen remains unidentified. This specimen comes from a study of regulatory T cells in long-lasting Graves disease. Findings and caveats of the study: Compared with new cases, persistent Graves' patients showed reduced TCR diversity. Among samples with persistent disease, TRBV28, TRBJ1-2 and TRBJ2-5 were favored.

Trimming left V 2 bases short and J 4 bases short, with 15 bases between. The CDR3 loop spans 15 amino acids. Looked up from germline, CDR1 is MDHEN and CDR2 is SYDVKM. Time point described: persistent/refractory GD, antithyroid drugs over 5 years with positive TRAb. With RNA extracted from PBMCs as input, the TCR library was made. Clinicians diagnosed Graves' disease using American Thyroid Association guidelines. Investigators prepared the TCR beta libraries by applying iRepertoire HTBI primers and Arm-PCR of CDR3 regions. In the authors' workflow: Identified across the samples were 62 TRBV segments and over twelve TRBJ segments. TCRdb reanalysed the multiplex PCR reads using MiXCR and keeps one entry per CDR3 protein. TCRdb's processing, not the authors', yielded these V and J calls. This table has hundreds of thousands of distinct CDR3 sequences, roughly 20% appearing once.

This specimen was peripheral blood mononuclear cells (PBMCs), taken when the disease was refractory, from a patient treated with antithyroid drugs. This clonotype was sampled from a female donor with Graves disease. J is TRBJ2-7 and V is TRBV28; TRBD1 might be the D (5 bases). The DNA of the CDR3 is TGTGCCAGCAGTTTAGACAGAGCAAGAAATTACGAGCAGTACTTC. It yields the protein CASSLDRARNYEQYF.